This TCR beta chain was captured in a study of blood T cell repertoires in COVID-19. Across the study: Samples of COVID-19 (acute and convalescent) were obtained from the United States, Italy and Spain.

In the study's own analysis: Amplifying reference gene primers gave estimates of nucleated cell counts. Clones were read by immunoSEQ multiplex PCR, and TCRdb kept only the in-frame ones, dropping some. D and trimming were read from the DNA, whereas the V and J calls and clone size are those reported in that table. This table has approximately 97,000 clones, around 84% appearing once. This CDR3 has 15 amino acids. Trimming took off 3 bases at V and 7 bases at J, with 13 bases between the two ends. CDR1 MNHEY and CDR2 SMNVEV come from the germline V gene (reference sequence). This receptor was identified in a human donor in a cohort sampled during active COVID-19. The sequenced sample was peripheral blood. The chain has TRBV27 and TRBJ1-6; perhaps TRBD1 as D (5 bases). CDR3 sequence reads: CASSFETGRNSPLHF. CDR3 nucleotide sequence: TGTGCCAGCAGTTTCGAAACAGGTCGGAATTCACCCCTCCACTTT.